These 3 T cell receptor beta chains were sequenced from one sample in a study of neurological immune-mediated disorders. TCRdb reanalysed the 5' RACE reads using MiXCR and keeps one entry per CDR3 protein. This sample carries under 60,000 distinct CDR3 sequences, around 5.8% of them seen once, and the ten largest clones take roughly 1.5%. Sequenced input: CD4+ T cells from blood. These receptors came from a woman aged 18-29 years with multiple sclerosis.

This clonotype was picked up a small number of times. The J gene is TRBJ1-1, the V gene TRBV19; tentative D call: TRBD1 (5 bases). Germline V gene lookup returns CDR1 LNHDA and CDR2 SQIVND (reference sequence). Trimming left V 7 bases short and J 2 bases short, with 11 bases between. This CDR3 contains 13 residues. The CDR3 DNA reads as TGTGCCAGTAAACGACAGACCAACACTGAAGCTTTCTTT. Amino acids: CASKRQTNTEAFF.

This clonotype was recorded many times. The chain couples TRBV12-3 or TRBV12-4 to TRBJ2-7, with D maybe TRBD1 (6 bases). The ends were cut back, 9 bases at V and 4 bases at J, with 19 bases in the middle. This CDR3 has 14 residues. CDR3 residues: CARTTTGTLYEQYV. The CDR3 nucleotides read TGTGCCAGAACAACCACAGGGACCCTATACGAGCAGTACGTC.

In this sample, this clonotype turned up many times. The rearrangement joins TRBV15 to TRBJ1-5; D possibly corresponds to TRBD1 (6 bases). The V end lost 3 bases, the J end lost 7 bases, and 16 bases lay between the germline ends. CDR3 length: 15 residues. CDR1 is LNHNV, CDR2 YYDKDF, per germline (reference sequence). The CDR3: CATSRASPGDQPQHF. For the CDR3, the DNA is TGTGCCACCAGCAGGGCCAGTCCAGGGGACCAGCCCCAGCATTTT.